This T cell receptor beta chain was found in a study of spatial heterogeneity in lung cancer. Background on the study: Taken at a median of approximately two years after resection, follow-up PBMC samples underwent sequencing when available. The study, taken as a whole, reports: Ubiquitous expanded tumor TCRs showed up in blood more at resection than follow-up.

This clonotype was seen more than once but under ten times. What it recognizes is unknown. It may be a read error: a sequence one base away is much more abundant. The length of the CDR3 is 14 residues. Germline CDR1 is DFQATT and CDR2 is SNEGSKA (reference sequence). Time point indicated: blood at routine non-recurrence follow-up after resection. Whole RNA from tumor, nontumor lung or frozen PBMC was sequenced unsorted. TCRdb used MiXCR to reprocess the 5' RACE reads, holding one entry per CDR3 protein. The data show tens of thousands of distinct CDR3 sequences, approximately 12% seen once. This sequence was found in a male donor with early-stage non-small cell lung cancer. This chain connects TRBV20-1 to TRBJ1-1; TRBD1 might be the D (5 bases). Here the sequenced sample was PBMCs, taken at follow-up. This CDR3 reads CGASSRGVNTEAFF. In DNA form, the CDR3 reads TGCGGTGCTAGCTCTAGGGGAGTGAACACTGAAGCTTTCTTT.